These T cell receptor beta chains were read from a single sample in a study of cytomegalovirus exposure and HLA in healthy donors. Sequencing was performed with immunoSEQ multiplex PCR; in TCRdb, only in-frame clones are kept and a portion is missing. The sample carries under 200,000 clones, over 65% recorded once. Sequencing was carried out using PBMCs. These receptors originate from a man in his sixties in good health and CMV-seronegative. The CDR3 runs from the conserved cysteine through the conserved F or W. Clone size is stated in some rows and not others, as once, few, many or a class when expanded.

>-|TRBV5-4|TRBJ2-5
CASSLSGIQETQYF
>-|TRBV18|TRBJ2-7
CASSPQLSGTGSYEQYF
>-|TRBV6-1|TRBJ1-1
CASSRRENTEAFF
>-|TRBV27|TRBJ2-1
CASSSFSSLAYEQFF
>once|TRBV27|TRBJ1-2
CASSFTTGRSSGYTF
>-|TRBV28|TRBJ2-5
CASSPNTGGETQYF
>-|TRBV7-9|TRBJ1-2
CASSSGTGDYGYTF
>-|TRBV29-1|TRBJ1-1
CSVEGGQGAKKAFF
>-|TRBV6-5|TRBJ1-4
CASGQRGGNEKLFF
>few|TRBV7-9|TRBJ2-7
CASSSGAGGEQYF
>-|TRBV7-2|TRBJ1-2
CASSFRTGSDGYTF
>-|TRBV28|TRBJ1-5
CASSLGGSNQPQHF
>once|TRBV2|TRBJ2-1
CASSEKRSSYNEQFF
>-|TRBV18|TRBJ1-1
CASSPLTLDRDGPEAFF
>-|TRBV7-6|TRBJ2-2
CASSLAVALTASTGELFF
>once|TRBV6-1|TRBJ1-1
CASSRLDNTEAFF
>few|TRBV9|TRBJ2-5
CASSVGLAGILQETQYF
>-|TRBV14|TRBJ2-7
CASSQDFSYEQYF
>-|TRBV7-8|TRBJ2-1
CASSRGLAGASSYNEQFF
>-|TRBV30|TRBJ2-7
CAWSGLYEQYF
>once|TRBV30|TRBJ1-4
CARGETNEKLFF
>-|TRBV10-3|TRBJ2-1
CAAAGTSGLREQFF
>-|TRBV7-6|TRBJ2-3
CASSSQPGHPTDTQYF
>once|TRBV27|TRBJ2-7
CASSLGQGAYEQYF
>few|TRBV5-1|TRBJ1-4
CASSLLRGPTNEKLFF
>few|TRBV4-2|TRBJ2-3
CASSPLTSGGTDTQYF
>-|TRBV15|TRBJ2-1
CATSRDGLSEQFF
>-|TRBV7-2|TRBJ2-1
CASNLRQGGGNEQFF
>-|TRBV7-3|TRBJ2-3
CASSSGGNPDTQYF
>-|TRBV5-1|TRBJ2-2
CASSPLGRPTWTGELFF
>few|TRBV29-1|TRBJ2-7
CSAKTATYEQYF
>-|TRBV10-2|TRBJ2-3
CASSDRDKPTDTQYF
>-|TRBV7-9|TRBJ1-1
CASSLASSFAFF
>-|TRBV10-1|TRBJ2-7
CARDPIAGECEQYF
>once|TRBV7-9|TRBJ1-2
CASSLAGTGIGYTF
>-|TRBV10-1|TRBJ1-1
CASVGRGRGNTEAFF
>-|TRBV19|TRBJ2-7
CASSIPGQSSEQYF
>-|TRBV10-2|TRBJ2-3
CASRLAGGGTDTQYF
>-|TRBV5-1|TRBJ2-7
CASSLDSHGIEQYF
>-|TRBV6-1|TRBJ2-3
CASSARDRGTDTQYF
>-|TRBV19|TRBJ2-7
CASSNRGSLYEQYF
>-|TRBV7-2|TRBJ2-2
CASSPRGLAGVPGELFF
>-|TRBV30|TRBJ2-5
CARNGGGETQYF
>-|TRBV25-1|TRBJ1-1
CASSEFRYGTEAFF
>-|TRBV29-1|TRBJ2-7
CSVTGQLDSYEQYF
>-|TRBV5-5|TRBJ2-1
CASSLRLREVGGQFF
>-|TRBV28|TRBJ1-1
CASSFSIRQDTEAFF
>-|TRBV27|TRBJ2-7
CASSLASRTANEQYF
>-|TRBV19|TRBJ1-5
CASSPGGGKQPQHF
>-|TRBV5-1|TRBJ2-1
CASSLVGRGDNEQFF
>-|TRBV27|TRBJ2-7
CASRLTQTGLYEQYF
>few|TRBV9|TRBJ2-2
CASSVGSQGNTGELFF
>-|TRBV5-1|TRBJ1-3
CASSLEGAGDTIYF
>-|TRBV6-1|TRBJ1-1
CASNDVGGPTEAFF
>-|TRBV12-5|TRBJ1-1
CASGTGMNTEAFF
>once|TRBV14|TRBJ2-2
CASRGAGGRTGELFF
>-|TRBV28|TRBJ2-2
CASSLTGGVTGELFF
>-|TRBV4-3|TRBJ2-5
CASSQGLAGQETQYF
>-|TRBV7-8|TRBJ1-3
CASSSYTGTGNTIYF